These T cell receptor beta chains were read from a single sample in a study of OX40 agonist ivuxolimab in advanced cancers. Sequencing used immunoSEQ multiplex PCR; TCRdb keeps in-frame clones, though not all of them. The sample shows around 70,000 clones, nearly 90% of them seen only once. The sequenced sample was CD4+ or CD8+ T cells sorted from blood, obtained in a trial of the OX40 agonist ivuxolimab. Receptors were obtained from an adult with an advanced solid tumor such as melanoma, head and neck, liver or kidney cancer. Both conserved end residues are part of each CDR3. A D gene is named only where the DNA matches it firmly. Only part of the rows carry a size: once, few, many, or a class if the clone is expanded.

D gene	clone size	V gene	J gene	CDR3 protein	CDR3 DNA
.	.	TRBV5-4	TRBJ2-7	CASSLSGWDDSGEQYF	TGTGCCAGCAGCTTGAGTGGCTGGGACGATTCTGGCGAGCAGTACTTC
TRBD2	.	TRBV4-2	TRBJ2-3	CASSQVDTPGLAGEDTQYF	TGTGCCAGCAGCCAAGTTGACACCCCGGGACTAGCGGGAGAAGATACGCAGTATTTT
TRBD2	.	TRBV5-1	TRBJ2-3	CASSEASGGSTDTQYF	TGCGCCAGCAGCGAGGCTAGCGGGGGAAGCACAGATACGCAGTATTTT
.	.	TRBV5-4	TRBJ2-2	CASSRQDTGELFF	TGTGCCAGCAGCCGACAAGACACCGGGGAGCTGTTTTTT
TRBD1	.	TRBV6-6	TRBJ2-7	CASRKQGAHFYEQYF	TGTGCCAGCAGAAAACAGGGGGCGCATTTCTACGAGCAGTACTTC
.	.	TRBV4-1	TRBJ2-3	CASSQEPTAGTDTQYF	TGCGCCAGCAGCCAAGAACCAACGGCAGGCACAGATACGCAGTATTTT
TRBD2	.	TRBV5-1	TRBJ2-1	CASSLGTSGLDEQFF	TGCGCCAGCAGCCTGGGGACTAGCGGGTTGGATGAGCAGTTCTTC
TRBD1	.	TRBV28	TRBJ1-1	CASSLTLGTGSRRAFF	TGTGCCAGCAGTTTAACCCTTGGGACAGGGAGTCGACGGGCTTTCTTT
.	.	TRBV9	TRBJ2-7	CASGLQLWGEQYF	TGTGCCAGCGGGCTCCAACTCTGGGGCGAGCAGTACTTC
TRBD1	.	TRBV5-1	TRBJ2-2	CASSLQGQAPGELFF	TGCGCCAGCAGCTTGCAGGGACAGGCCCCCGGGGAGCTGTTTTTT
.	.	TRBV11-2	TRBJ1-2	CASSLDIGAYGYTF	TGTGCCAGCAGCTTAGATATAGGGGCGTATGGCTACACCTTC
.	.	TRBV6-1	TRBJ2-7	CASRRTSGEQYF	TGTGCCAGCAGAAGGACATCAGGCGAGCAGTACTTC
TRBD2	once	TRBV9	TRBJ2-5	CASSVSGLAGGAQTQYF	TGTGCCAGCAGCGTTTCGGGACTAGCGGGGGGAGCACAAACCCAGTACTTC
.	.	TRBV30	TRBJ2-7	CASCQRVIYEQYF	TGTGCCTCCTGCCAGCGGGTGATCTACGAGCAGTACTTC
.	.	TRBV11-2	TRBJ2-2	CASSAGWNTGELFF	TGTGCCAGCAGCGCAGGGTGGAACACCGGGGAGCTGTTTTTT
.	.	TRBV27	TRBJ2-3	CASSSRTTKHTDTQYF	TGTGCCAGCAGTTCTAGGACTACCAAACACACAGATACGCAGTATTTT
.	once	TRBV6-5	TRBJ1-6	CASSYSVGYYNSPLHF	TGTGCCAGCAGTTACTCGGTTGGGTACTATAATTCACCCCTCCACTTT
TRBD1	.	TRBV7-6	TRBJ1-2	CASSLGAGGGYGYTF	TGTGCCAGCAGCTTAGGGGCAGGGGGCGGCTATGGCTACACCTTC
TRBD1	.	TRBV19	TRBJ2-2	CASSTETGAGELFF	TGTGCCAGTAGTACCGAGACAGGGGCCGGGGAGCTGTTTTTT
.	.	TRBV4-1	TRBJ1-4	CASSQERGGIEKLFF	TGCGCCAGCAGCCAAGAGAGGGGAGGGATTGAAAAACTGTTTTTT
.	few	TRBV4-2	TRBJ1-4	CASSLRQYSWELFF	TGTGCCAGCAGCCTCAGACAGTACAGCTGGGAACTGTTTTTT